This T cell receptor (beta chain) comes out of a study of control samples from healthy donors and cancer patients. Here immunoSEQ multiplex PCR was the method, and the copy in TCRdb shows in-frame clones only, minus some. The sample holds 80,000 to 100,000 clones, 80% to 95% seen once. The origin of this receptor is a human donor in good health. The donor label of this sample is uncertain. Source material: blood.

The CDR3 DNA reads as TGTGCCAGCAGCTTGGATGATGGGGGGCCACGGACTGAAGCTTTCTTT. Protein product: CASSLDDGGPRTEAFF. This chain joins TRBV5-5 and TRBJ1-1, with D perhaps matching TRBD1 (6 bases). CDR1 and CDR2 (germline): SGHKS, YYEKEE (reference sequence). V gave up 0 bases and J gave up 5 bases, with 17 bases separating them. This CDR3 has 16 residues.